Each of the 6 T cell receptor beta chains below was sequenced from the same sample in a study of blood T cell repertoires in COVID-19. Repertoires were generated with immunoSEQ multiplex PCR, while TCRdb's copy carries only in-frame clones and drops some. The table includes around 200,000 clones, roughly 86% detected once. The sequenced material came from PBMCs or T cells enriched from blood (not recorded which). The receptors stem from a man younger than 30 with acute COVID-19.

In its sample, this clone was seen once. The CDR3 DNA reads TGTGCCAGCAGCGTTACAGGGGGCGGCTATGGCTACACCTTC. Amino acids: CASSVTGGGYGYTF. V gene TRBV27 combines with J gene TRBJ1-2, with TRBD1 matching over 9 bases. CDR3 length equals 14 residues. The ends lost 6 bases at V and 4 bases at J; junction bases unmatched: 6. The germline CDR1 and CDR2 sequences are MNHEY and SMNVEV (reference sequence).

The J gene is TRBJ2-3, the V gene TRBV7-3; no firm D call. The V end lost 1 base, the J end lost 2 bases, and 13 bases lay between the germline ends. Germline loops: CDR1 SGHTA, CDR2 FQGTGA. CDR3 length equals 16 residues. The CDR3 region has the DNA TGTGCCAGCAGCTTAAGTGGTCTACTCGCCACAGATACGCAGTATTTT. Amino acid sequence: CASSLSGLLATDTQYF.

This chain joins TRBV5-1 and TRBJ2-1; the D is unclear. Trimming shortened V by 4 bases and J by 0 bases, and 8 bases separated the two germline ends. The germline gives CDR1 SGHRS, CDR2 YFSETQ. The CDR3 extends over 14 amino acids. The CDR3 spells CASSVIGSYNEQFF. The CDR3 DNA sequence: TGCGCCAGCAGCGTAATCGGCTCCTACAATGAGCAGTTCTTC.

The rearrangement uses TRBV6-2 or TRBV6-3 and TRBJ2-7; 9 bases align to TRBD1. The CDR3 loop spans 14 amino acids. CDR1 is MNHEY, CDR2 SVGEGT, per germline. J gave up 3 bases and V 6 bases, and 6 bases lay outside the gene matches. The CDR3 loop is CASSLGQGLYEQYF. For the CDR3, the DNA is TGTGCCAGCAGCTTGGGACAGGGCCTCTACGAGCAGTACTTC.

This clone has only one observation. J is TRBJ1-2 and V is TRBV5-6; perhaps TRBD1 as D (6 bases). The CDR3 consists of 16 residues. The V gene's germline CDR1 is SGHDT and CDR2 YYEEEE. V shed 4 bases and J shed 2 bases, with 18 bases lying between them. The CDR3 DNA reads TGTGCCAGCAGCCCTAAACCCCATACAGGGAACTATGGCTACACCTTC. Translated, it gives CASSPKPHTGNYGYTF.

The chain couples TRBV6-5 to TRBJ1-2; D remains ambiguous. V was cut by 2 bases and J by 2 bases, with 6 bases left in between. CDR3 length: 13 amino acids. In germline, CDR1 is MNHEY, CDR2 SVGAGI. The chain's CDR3 is CASSYGENYGYTF. CDR3 DNA: TGTGCCAGCAGTTACGGGGAGAACTATGGCTACACCTTC.